The present T cell receptor beta chain was sequenced within a study of cytomegalovirus exposure and HLA in healthy donors. Germline V gene data show CDR1 as LNHDA and CDR2 as SQIVND (reference sequence). The CDR3 runs to 18 residues. 13 Jbeta primers and 60 Vbeta primers were used for the PCR. The table came from immunoSEQ multiplex PCR; TCRdb's copy has only in-frame clones and leaves some out. The table shows about 160,000 clones, with roughly 84% occurring only once. The receptor's source is a man younger than 30 in good health and CMV-seropositive. V is TRBV19 and J is TRBJ2-5; 7 bases are a match to TRBD2. The J call may be mistaken, given a closer DNA end match to TRBJ2-7. The source material was PBMCs. CDR3 residues: CASSIAPGSGATHYEQYF. CDR3 DNA: TGTGCCAGTAGTATAGCCCCGGGGAGCGGGGCTACCCACTACGAGCAGTACTTC.